This entry lists 32 T cell receptor beta chains sequenced from one sample in a study of neurological immune-mediated disorders. Each CDR3 protein is one row after TCRdb ran MiXCR on the 5' RACE reads. The data show 15,000 to 25,000 distinct CDR3 sequences, around 7.6% seen once. Material: CD8+ T cells from blood. The receptors were sampled from a woman aged 25 to 39 with HTLV-1-associated myelopathy (HAM/TSP).

This clonotype was detected many times. The chain couples TRBV10-2 to TRBJ2-7, with D possibly TRBD1 on 6 matching bases. Germline V gene sequence: CDR1 WSHSY, CDR2 SAAADI. V was shortened by 5 bases and J by 5 bases, with 7 bases between the two germline ends. This CDR3 region has 11 residues. Here the CDR3 reads CASSQGNEQYF. The CDR3 region has the DNA TGCGCCAGCAGTCAGGGGAACGAGCAGTACTTC.

This clonotype has a count of ten or more. The rearrangement joins TRBV5-5 to TRBJ2-7; D is possibly TRBD1 or TRBD2 (5 bases each). The CDR3 runs 15 residues. Germline-derived CDR1 and CDR2 are SGHKS and YYEKEE (reference sequence). V lost 2 bases and J lost 0, with 12 bases in between. The CDR3 DNA follows: TGTGCCAGCAGCTTCTTTAAGGGGAGCTCCTACGAGCAGTACTTC. This sequence encodes CASSFFKGSSYEQYF.

In its sample, this clonotype was seen many times. The DNA of the CDR3 is TGTGCCAGTAGTCCGCACGGAGAGGGGATCACAGATACGCAGTATTTT. The encoded protein is CASSPHGEGITDTQYF. The chain links TRBV19 to TRBJ2-3; the D call may be TRBD1 or TRBD2 (5 bases each). V was pared by 5 bases and J by 2 bases, with 17 bases between. From germline, CDR1 is LNHDA and CDR2 SQIVND (reference sequence). The CDR3 runs to 16 residues.

This clonotype occurred many times. The chain has TRBV18 and TRBJ2-4, with D tentatively TRBD2 (6 bases). CDR1 and CDR2 from the germline V gene are KGHSH and LQKENI. Trimming removed 6 bases from V and 2 bases from J, with 14 bases in between. This CDR3 has 15 residues. The CDR3 DNA follows: TGTGCCAGCTCCCAGGGTGGAGGGTCCAAAAACATTCAGTACTTC. Translated: CASSQGGGSKNIQYF.

Ten or more counts support this clonotype. CDR3 nucleotides: TGTGCCATCAGTGAGGCGGGAAATTCACCCCTCCACTTT. It translates to CAISEAGNSPLHF. The J gene is TRBJ1-6, the V gene TRBV10-3; D unclear. V gave up 2 bases and J gave up 7 bases, with 6 bases separating them. CDR3 length: 13 residues. The germline CDR1 and CDR2 sequences are ENHRY and SYGVKD.

This clonotype was recorded many times. The V gene is TRBV29-1, the J gene TRBJ2-7, with D unresolved. The germline V gene has CDR1 SQVTM and CDR2 ANQGSEA. Trimming pared 5 bases from V and 3 bases from J, leaving 11 bases between. The CDR3 sequence is 12 residues long. The CDR3 here is CSVMTNHYEQYF. The CDR3 nucleotides are TGCAGCGTTATGACAAACCACTACGAGCAGTACTTC.

This clonotype was picked up many times. This chain connects TRBV7-8 to TRBJ2-4; D gene uncertain. This CDR3 spans 17 amino acids. CDR1 SGHVS and CDR2 FQNEAQ come from the germline V gene. V lost 2 bases and J lost 2, with 16 bases in between. CDR3: CASSLLRLNAPKNIQYF. The CDR3 nucleotides read TGTGCCAGCAGCTTACTCCGACTTAATGCGCCCAAAAACATTCAGTACTTC.

This clonotype was counted at least ten times. This sequence joins TRBV20-1 and TRBJ2-4, with 7 bases fitting TRBD1. The CDR3 spans 16 residues. Germline CDR1 and CDR2: DFQATT and SNEGSKA (reference sequence). The J segment lost 0 bases and the V segment lost 0 bases, leaving 5 bases of the junction unmatched. The CDR3 protein is CSARDRTGLAKNIQYF. The DNA for the CDR3 is TGCAGTGCTAGAGATCGGACAGGCCTAGCCAAAAACATTCAGTACTTC.

This clonotype showed up many times. V is TRBV6-6 and J is TRBJ2-7; no reliable D call. Germline V gives CDR1 MNHNY, CDR2 SVGAGI (reference sequence). The V and J ends lost 2 bases and 6 bases respectively, with 8 bases between them. The CDR3 totals 12 residues. CDR3 sequence (DNA): TGTGCCAGCAGTTACCAGCTACGCGAGCAGTACTTC. Residues: CASSYQLREQYF.

This clonotype was picked up many times. The gene calls are TRBV9 and TRBJ2-7; 8 positions agree with TRBD2. CDR1 and CDR2 (germline): SGDLS, YYNGEE. The CDR3 is made up of 16 amino acids. With V trimmed by 0 bases and J by 0 bases, 5 bases remained unmatched. This chain's CDR3 is CASSVDRGGGSYEQYF. CDR3 nucleotides: TGTGCCAGCAGCGTAGACCGGGGGGGGGGCTCCTACGAGCAGTACTTC.

Many counts were recorded for this clonotype. The CDR3 here is CASSDSISGANVLTF. The DNA of the CDR3 is TGTGCCAGCAGTGACTCAATCTCTGGGGCCAACGTCCTGACTTTC. The chain recombines TRBV6-4 with TRBJ2-6; D is unclear. CDR1 is MRHNA, CDR2 SNTAGT, per germline. This CDR3 comprises 15 residues. Trimming removed 0 bases at V and 0 bases at J, with 3 bases between.

Many counts were recorded for this clonotype. The chain combines TRBV6-5 with TRBJ1-2, with D hard to call. CDR3 size: 15 residues. The V gene lost 0 bases and the J gene lost 3 bases, with 11 bases spanning the gap. The germline gives CDR1 MNHEY, CDR2 SVGAGI. The CDR3 sequence is CASSYSAAPDYGYTF. The CDR3 DNA reads as TGTGCCAGCAGTTACTCCGCAGCCCCAGACTATGGCTACACCTTC.

The sample holds many counts of this clonotype. The gene calls are TRBV4-2 and TRBJ1-5; D may be TRBD1 (6 bases). Between the trimmed V and J ends, which lost 0 bases and 7 bases, there was a span of 13 bases. Per germline, CDR1 LGHNA and CDR2 YNFKEQ. The CDR3 has 15 amino acids. The chain's CDR3 is CASSQDGAGEQPQHF. In nucleotides, the CDR3 is TGTGCCAGCAGCCAAGATGGAGCAGGGGAGCAGCCCCAGCATTTT.

In this sample, this clonotype is large (0.1 to 1%). The J gene is TRBJ1-5, the V gene TRBV6-2 or TRBV6-3; no firm D call. Germline lookup yields CDR1 MNHEY and CDR2 SVGEGT. The CDR3 consists of 17 residues. Trimming left V 7 bases short and J 0 bases short, with 19 bases between. This CDR3 is CASTKGRLGPSNQPQHF. The CDR3 region has the DNA TGTGCCAGCACCAAAGGCCGCCTGGGCCCTAGCAATCAGCCCCAGCATTTT.

At least ten counts were recorded for this clonotype. The V and J genes are TRBV12-3 or TRBV12-4 and TRBJ1-3; D not resolved. V was clipped by 5 bases and J by 0 bases, with 8 bases between them. CDR3 length: 14 amino acids. The CDR3 reads CASSIPFSGNTIYF. The CDR3 coding sequence is TGTGCCAGCAGTATACCGTTCTCTGGAAACACCATATATTTT.

The sample holds many counts of this clonotype. The V gene is TRBV29-1, the J gene TRBJ2-5; no definite D call. This CDR3 is built from 18 residues. Germline V lookup: CDR1 SQVTM, CDR2 ANQGSEA. V lost 0 bases and J 5 bases, leaving 25 bases between the germline ends. CDR3 protein: CSVEDLPFESLQKETQYF. The CDR3 nucleotides read TGCAGCGTTGAAGATCTTCCATTCGAATCCCTTCAAAAGGAGACCCAGTACTTC.

This clonotype has ten or more counts. J is TRBJ2-1 and V is TRBV20-1; 13 nucleotides agree with TRBD2. Germline-derived CDR1 and CDR2 are DFQATT and SNEGSKA (reference sequence). CDR3 length: 14 residues. Germline trimming cut 7 bases from V and 10 bases from J; bases unmatched to any gene: 10. The CDR3 sequence: CSGLGLAGEREQFF. CDR3 in DNA: TGCAGTGGCCTAGGACTAGCGGGGGAGAGGGAGCAGTTCTTC.

In its sample, this clonotype was seen many times. The rearrangement joins TRBV2 to TRBJ2-1; D is possibly TRBD1 (6 bases). CDR3 length: 14 residues. V shed 4 bases and J shed 8 bases, with 15 bases lying between them. Germline CDR1 and CDR2: SNHLY and FYNNEI. CDR3 nucleotide sequence: TGTGCCAGCAGTGGGGTAAGGGACAACGATGAGCAGTTCTTC. This translates into CASSGVRDNDEQFF.

This clonotype was observed many times. V is TRBV7-2 and J is TRBJ2-7; D not resolved. Germline lookup yields CDR1 SGHTA and CDR2 FQGNSA. V lost 4 bases to trimming and J lost 2 bases, with 15 bases between them. This CDR3 has 15 residues. The CDR3 DNA follows: TGTGCCAGCAGCTCCCAAAGCCCCGCTGCCTACGAGCAGTACTTC. It specifies CASSSQSPAAYEQYF.

Only one count was recorded for this clonotype. The chain is built from TRBV29-1 and TRBJ2-3; D uncertain. CDR1 SQVTM and CDR2 ANQGSEA come from the germline V gene. The V gene lost 6 bases and the J gene lost 2 bases, with 9 bases spanning the gap. The CDR3 has 12 amino acids. CDR3 region: CSVRTHTDTQYF. CDR3 DNA: TGCAGCGTGAGGACGCACACAGATACGCAGTATTTT.

There are many counts of this clonotype. The rearrangement uses TRBV2 and TRBJ2-1; D possibly corresponds to TRBD2 (5 bases). CDR1 is SNHLY and CDR2 is FYNNEI in the germline V gene. Trimming took off 8 bases at V and 0 bases at J, with 5 bases between the two ends. The CDR3 runs 12 residues. CDR3 protein: CASDYSYNEQFF. In DNA form, the CDR3 reads TGTGCCAGCGACTACTCCTACAATGAGCAGTTCTTC.

This clonotype came up many times. The chain is built from TRBV29-1 and TRBJ2-1, with a tentative D call TRBD1 (6 bases). Germline assignment: CDR1 SQVTM and CDR2 ANQGSEA. This CDR3 has 12 residues. The ends were cut back, 5 bases at V and 4 bases at J, with 9 bases in the middle. The CDR3 DNA reads as TGCAGCGTTCGTCAGGGGTACAATGAGCAGTTCTTC. This translates into CSVRQGYNEQFF.

This clonotype was detected ten times or more. The chain recombines TRBV7-9 with TRBJ2-2, with 10 positions matching TRBD1. Germline lookup yields CDR1 SEHNR and CDR2 FQNEAQ (reference sequence). The CDR3 covers 16 residues. J was trimmed by 6 bases and V by 4 bases; bases with no gene match: 8. The CDR3 sequence is CASSSPGQGISGELFF. The CDR3, as DNA: TGTGCCAGCAGCTCGCCGGGACAGGGGATATCCGGGGAGCTGTTTTTT.

This clonotype is termed medium-sized. The CDR3 region has the DNA TGTGCCAGCAGCCAGACTTTGATCTCCTATAATTCACCCCTCCACTTT. Protein: CASSQTLISYNSPLHF. The chain employs TRBV4-2 and TRBJ1-6; no clear D. Trimming removed 3 bases at V and 0 bases at J, with 9 bases between. CDR3 length: 16 amino acids. Germline CDR1 and CDR2: LGHNA and YNFKEQ.

This clonotype was observed at least ten times. The CDR3 loop reads CSARDVERGGYTF. The CDR3 nucleotides are TGCAGTGCTAGAGATGTGGAAAGGGGTGGCTACACCTTC. This chain links TRBV20-1 with TRBJ1-2, with a weak D call TRBD1 (5 bases). The V and J ends lost 0 bases and 7 bases respectively, with 12 bases between them. Germline-derived CDR1 and CDR2 are DFQATT and SNEGSKA (reference sequence). This CDR3 contains 13 residues.

This clonotype was counted ten times or more. V usage is TRBV6-1 and J usage is TRBJ2-1; 12 nucleotides agree with TRBD2. Trimming removed 5 bases from V and 3 bases from J; junction bases left unmatched: 2. Germline V gene sequence: CDR1 MNHNS, CDR2 SASEGT. This CDR3 comprises 15 residues. The DNA for the CDR3 is TGTGCCAGCAGTAAACTAGCGGGGGGCTACAATGAGCAGTTCTTC. It is translated as CASSKLAGGYNEQFF.

This clonotype was observed many times. The rearrangement links TRBV3-1 to TRBJ2-2, with D perhaps matching TRBD1 (6 bases). CDR3 length: 15 residues. Between the trimmed V and J ends, which lost 1 base and 3 bases, there was a span of 9 bases. Germline CDR1 and CDR2: LGHDT and YNNKEL (reference sequence). The CDR3 DNA reads TGTGCCAGCAGCCAAGTCAGGGGCCACACCGGGGAGCTGTTTTTT. Amino acids: CASSQVRGHTGELFF.

This clonotype appeared many times. The rearrangement joins TRBV20-1 to TRBJ2-7; the D is unclear. The CDR3 spans 14 residues. The germline V gene has CDR1 DFQATT and CDR2 SNEGSKA (reference sequence). Trimming cost V 0 bases and J 2 bases, with 11 bases left between them. CDR3 region: CSARDREQTYEQYF. CDR3 DNA: TGCAGTGCTAGAGATCGCGAGCAGACCTACGAGCAGTACTTC.

A few counts support this clonotype. The chain is built from TRBV7-8 and TRBJ2-3; no firm D call. This CDR3 is 13 amino acids long. V was pared by 5 bases and J by 6 bases, with 12 bases between. CDR1 and CDR2 (germline): SGHVS, FQNEAQ. The CDR3 DNA is TGTGCCAGCAGCCCCCCCCGGGCGGATACGCAGTATTTT. The encoded protein is CASSPPRADTQYF. Full variable domain (outside the CDR3, taken from reference TRBV7-8 and TRBJ2-3): GAGVSQSPRYKVAKRGQDVALRCDPISGHVSLFWYQQALGQGPEFLTYFQNEAQLDKSGLPSDRFFAERPEGSVSTLKIQRTQQEDSAVYLCASSPPRADTQYFGPGTRLTVL.

The chain employs TRBV30 and TRBJ2-1; tentatively, D is TRBD2 (6 bases). Trimming pared 2 bases from V and 7 bases from J, leaving 12 bases between. CDR3 length equals 13 residues. Germline CDR1 is GTSNPN and CDR2 is SVGIG (reference sequence). The CDR3 coding sequence is TGTGCCTGGAGTTTGACTAGTGAGAATGAGCAGTTCTTC. Its translation: CAWSLTSENEQFF.

This clonotype appeared many times. V gene TRBV5-1 combines with J gene TRBJ2-2; 11 bases map to TRBD1. The CDR3 has 14 residues. The germline V gene has CDR1 SGHRS and CDR2 YFSETQ. The J segment lost 6 bases and the V segment lost 4 bases, leaving 2 bases of the junction unmatched. In nucleotides, the CDR3 is TGCGCCAGCAGCCGGACAGGGGGCTCCGGGGAGCTGTTTTTT. Amino acids: CASSRTGGSGELFF. Variable domain in full (rest from reference TRBV5-1 and TRBJ2-2): KAGVTQTPRYLIKTRGQQVTLSCSPISGHRSVSWYQQTPGQGLQFLFEYFSETQRNKGNFPGRFSGRQFSNSRSEMNVSTLELGDSALYLCASSRTGGSGELFFGEGSRLTVL.

This clonotype was picked up many times. The chain combines TRBV9 with TRBJ1-2; 7 bases agree with TRBD1. The length of the CDR3 is 16 residues. Germline CDR1 SGDLS, CDR2 YYNGEE. J lost 1 base, V lost 0 bases, and 6 bases had no gene match. For the CDR3, the DNA is TGTGCCAGCAGCGTAGAGGACAGGCCTTATAACTATGGCTACACCTTC. It yields the protein CASSVEDRPYNYGYTF.